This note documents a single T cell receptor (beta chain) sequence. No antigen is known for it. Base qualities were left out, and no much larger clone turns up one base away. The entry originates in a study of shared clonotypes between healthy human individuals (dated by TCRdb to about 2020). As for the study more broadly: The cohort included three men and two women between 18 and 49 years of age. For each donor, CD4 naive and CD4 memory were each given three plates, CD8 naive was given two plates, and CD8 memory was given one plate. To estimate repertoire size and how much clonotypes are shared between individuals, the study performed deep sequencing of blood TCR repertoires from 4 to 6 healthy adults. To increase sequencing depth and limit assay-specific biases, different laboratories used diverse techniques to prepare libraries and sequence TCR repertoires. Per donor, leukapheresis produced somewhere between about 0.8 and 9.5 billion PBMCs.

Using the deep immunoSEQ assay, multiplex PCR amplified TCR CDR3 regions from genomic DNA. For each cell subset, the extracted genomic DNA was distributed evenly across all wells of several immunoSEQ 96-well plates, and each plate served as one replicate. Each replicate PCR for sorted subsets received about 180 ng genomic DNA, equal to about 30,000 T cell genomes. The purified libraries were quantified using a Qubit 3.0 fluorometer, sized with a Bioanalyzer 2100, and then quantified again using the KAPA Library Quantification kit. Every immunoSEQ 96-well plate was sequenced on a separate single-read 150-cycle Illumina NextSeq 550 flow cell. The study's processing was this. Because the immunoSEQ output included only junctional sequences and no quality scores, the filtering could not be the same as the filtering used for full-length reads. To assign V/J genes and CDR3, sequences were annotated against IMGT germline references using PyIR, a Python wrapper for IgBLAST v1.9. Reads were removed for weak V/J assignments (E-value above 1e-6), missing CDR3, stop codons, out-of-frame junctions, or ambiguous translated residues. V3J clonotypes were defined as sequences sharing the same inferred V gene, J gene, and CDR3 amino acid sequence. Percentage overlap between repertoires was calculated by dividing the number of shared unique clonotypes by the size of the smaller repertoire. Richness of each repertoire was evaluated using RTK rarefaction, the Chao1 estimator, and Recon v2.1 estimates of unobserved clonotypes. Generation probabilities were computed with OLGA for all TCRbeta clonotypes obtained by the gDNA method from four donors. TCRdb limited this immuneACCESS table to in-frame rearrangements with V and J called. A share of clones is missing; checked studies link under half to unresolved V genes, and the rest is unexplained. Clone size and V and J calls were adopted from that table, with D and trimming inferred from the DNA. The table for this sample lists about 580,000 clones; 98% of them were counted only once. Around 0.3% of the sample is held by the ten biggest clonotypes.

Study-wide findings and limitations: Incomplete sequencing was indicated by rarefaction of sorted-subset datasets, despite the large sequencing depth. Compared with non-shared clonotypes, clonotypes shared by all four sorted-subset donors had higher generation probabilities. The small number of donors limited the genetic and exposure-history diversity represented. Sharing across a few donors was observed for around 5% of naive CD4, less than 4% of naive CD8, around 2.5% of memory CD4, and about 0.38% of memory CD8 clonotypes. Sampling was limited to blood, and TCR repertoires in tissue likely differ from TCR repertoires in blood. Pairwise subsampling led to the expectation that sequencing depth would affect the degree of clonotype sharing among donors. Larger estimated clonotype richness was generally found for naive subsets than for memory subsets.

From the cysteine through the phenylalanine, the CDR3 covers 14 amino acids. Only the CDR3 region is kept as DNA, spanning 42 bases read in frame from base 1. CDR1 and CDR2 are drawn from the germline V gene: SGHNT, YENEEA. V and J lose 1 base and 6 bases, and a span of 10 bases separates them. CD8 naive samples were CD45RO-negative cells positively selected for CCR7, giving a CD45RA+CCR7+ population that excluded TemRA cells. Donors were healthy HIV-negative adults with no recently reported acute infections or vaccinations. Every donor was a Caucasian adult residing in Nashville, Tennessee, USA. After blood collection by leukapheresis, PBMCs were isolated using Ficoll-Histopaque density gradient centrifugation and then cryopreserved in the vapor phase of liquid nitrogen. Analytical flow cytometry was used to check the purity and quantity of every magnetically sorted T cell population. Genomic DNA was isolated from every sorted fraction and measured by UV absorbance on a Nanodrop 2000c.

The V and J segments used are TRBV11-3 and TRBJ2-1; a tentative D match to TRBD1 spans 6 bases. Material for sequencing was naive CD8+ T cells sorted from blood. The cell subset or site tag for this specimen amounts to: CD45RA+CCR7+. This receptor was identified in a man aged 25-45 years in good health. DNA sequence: TGTGCCAGCAGCTTAGGGACAGCTGTCAATGAGCAGTTCTTC. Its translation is CASSLGTAVNEQFF.